This is a list of T cell receptor beta chains from one sample in a study of blood T cells in healthy people across ages. TCRdb reprocessed the 5' RACE reads via MiXCR and lists one record per CDR3 protein. The sample consists of approximately 800,000 distinct CDR3 sequences, just under 25% of them appearing once. The data also belong to a second study, concerning T cells of mothers and their children.

The sample comprised blood. The receptors derive from a boy between 10 and 17 years old in good health. CDR3s include the opening cysteine and the closing phenylalanine or tryptophan. Fields, in order: D gene, J gene, V gene, clone size, CDR3 protein, CDR3 DNA. A D gene is named only where the DNA matches it firmly. Size is stated for part of the rows, as once, few or many counts, or as a class when the clone is expanded.

D: TRBD2; J: TRBJ2-2; V: TRBV2; size: NA; CDR3: CAPQPRGGAYTGELFF; DNA: TGTGCCCCCCAACCGCGCGGGGGGGCGTACACCGGGGAGCTGTTTTTT
D: TRBD1; J: TRBJ2-7; V: TRBV12-3/TRBV12-4; size: NA; CDR3: CASSPRRTGSYEQYF; DNA: TGTGCCAGCAGTCCTCGACGGACAGGCTCCTACGAGCAGTACTTC
D: NA; J: TRBJ2-7; V: TRBV28; size: NA; CDR3: CASSSPGREQYF; DNA: TGTGCCAGCAGTTCCCCGGGGCGCGAGCAGTACTTC
D: NA; J: TRBJ2-7; V: TRBV29-1; size: few; CDR3: CSVAGVTYEQYF; DNA: TGCAGCGTCGCTGGGGTAACCTACGAGCAGTACTTC
D: NA; J: TRBJ2-5; V: TRBV7-2; size: NA; CDR3: CASSLEGWDRQYF; DNA: TGTGCCAGCAGCTTAGAGGGGTGGGACCGGCAGTACTTC
D: NA; J: TRBJ1-1; V: TRBV4-3; size: NA; CDR3: CASSQEAGLNTEAFF; DNA: TGCGCCAGCAGCCAAGAAGCAGGGCTGAACACTGAAGCTTTCTTT
D: NA; J: TRBJ1-2; V: TRBV20-1; size: NA; CDR3: CSAAGPSYGYTF; DNA: TGCAGTGCTGCCGGGCCTTCCTATGGCTACACCTTC
D: NA; J: TRBJ2-5; V: TRBV28; size: NA; CDR3: CASSLSPGQRQETQYF; DNA: TGTGCCAGCAGTCTCTCACCCGGACAGAGACAAGAGACCCAGTACTTC
D: NA; J: TRBJ2-7; V: TRBV4-1; size: NA; CDR3: CASSQGAGLGNYGQYF; DNA: TGCGCCAGCAGCCAAGGCGCGGGGCTAGGAAACTACGGGCAGTACTTC
D: NA; J: TRBJ2-5; V: TRBV18; size: NA; CDR3: CASSGQEGETQYF; DNA: TGTGCCAGCTCAGGACAGGAGGGAGAGACCCAGTACTTC
D: NA; J: TRBJ2-1; V: TRBV29-1; size: NA; CDR3: CSAHRRDFEQFF; DNA: TGCAGCGCCCACCGAAGGGATTTTGAGCAGTTCTTC
D: NA; J: TRBJ2-7; V: TRBV24-1; size: few; CDR3: CATSDPPGEQYF; DNA: TGTGCCACCAGTGATCCCCCCGGCGAGCAGTACTTC
D: NA; J: TRBJ2-7; V: TRBV7-2; size: few; CDR3: CASSSIGREDEQYF; DNA: TGTGCCAGCAGCTCCATTGGGAGAGAGGACGAGCAGTACTTC
D: TRBD1; J: TRBJ1-4; V: TRBV15; size: NA; CDR3: CATSYGTGLEKLFF; DNA: TGTGCCACCAGCTACGGGACAGGGCTTGAAAAACTGTTTTTT